This T cell receptor beta chain was documented in a study of graft-versus-host responses after intestinal transplantation. Study-wide background: Multivisceral, liver-intestinal, or isolated intestinal transplants were performed in recipients.

Study outcomes and limitations: Patients with graft-donor T cell macrochimerism had high graft-versus-host to host-versus-graft clonal ratios in allografts. Recipient marrow contained GvH clones, some of which appeared first in ileum or blood. Early post-transplant HvG declines showed an association with peak circulating GvH clone levels.

Germline assignment: CDR1 SGDLS and CDR2 YYNGEE. The CDR3 spans 17 residues. V dropped 4 bases and J dropped 4; count of bases not matched to a gene: 9. Intraepithelial and lamina propria lymphocytes were isolated from graft specimens. Concerning this clone itself: What it binds is not known.

Clones were read by immunoSEQ multiplex PCR, and TCRdb kept only the in-frame ones, dropping some. The sample yields 22,000 or so clones, roughly four fifths seen once. This chain connects TRBV9 to TRBJ2-2, with 11 positions matching TRBD1. Sequenced material: ileum tissue, taken 12 days after intestinal transplant. The sequence was collected from a human patient who received an intestinal transplant, so some T cells may come from the graft donor. The CDR3 sequence is CASSLHHGTGGTGELFF. As DNA, the CDR3 is TGTGCCAGCAGCCTTCACCACGGGACAGGGGGCACCGGGGAGCTGTTTTTT.